The rows below give T cell receptor beta chains drawn from one sample of a study of blood T cell repertoires in COVID-19. Data came from immunoSEQ multiplex PCR; TCRdb stores just in-frame clones and leaves some out. The table includes roughly 200,000 clones, 80% to 90% detected once. Material for sequencing was peripheral blood. The receptors shown here come from a woman in her late teens or twenties who had recovered from COVID-19. The CDR3 runs from the conserved cysteine through the conserved F or W. Each record gives: V gene, J gene, CDR3 protein.

v_gene: TRBV24-1
j_gene: TRBJ2-5
CDR3aa: CATSDPGGGQETQYF

v_gene: TRBV24-1
j_gene: TRBJ1-2
CDR3aa: CATSDPTDSPYGYTF

v_gene: TRBV7-7
j_gene: TRBJ2-5
CDR3aa: CASSLRDRGRTQETQYF

v_gene: TRBV3-1/TRBV3-2
j_gene: TRBJ2-2
CDR3aa: CASSQAGGPGELFF

v_gene: TRBV24-1
j_gene: TRBJ1-2
CDR3aa: CATSDPASAGARGYTF

v_gene: TRBV3-1/TRBV3-2
j_gene: TRBJ1-3
CDR3aa: CASSPSDSGNTIYF

v_gene: TRBV7-8
j_gene: TRBJ2-1
CDR3aa: CASSHRTGGTYNEQFF

v_gene: TRBV5-6
j_gene: TRBJ1-1
CDR3aa: CASSLGQGASEAFF

v_gene: TRBV11-2
j_gene: TRBJ1-2
CDR3aa: CASSLSGNYGYTF

v_gene: TRBV6-1
j_gene: TRBJ1-4
CDR3aa: CASSVLTGTGVATNEKLFF

v_gene: TRBV4-1
j_gene: TRBJ1-2
CDR3aa: CASSQARGQNYGYTF

v_gene: TRBV28
j_gene: TRBJ1-4
CDR3aa: CASSSRHLKIETNEKLFF

v_gene: TRBV5-6
j_gene: TRBJ1-2
CDR3aa: CASSLADTAGYGYTF

v_gene: TRBV7-2
j_gene: TRBJ2-5
CDR3aa: CASSLGAGAQETQYF

v_gene: TRBV28
j_gene: TRBJ1-5
CDR3aa: CASSFGGWRQPQHF

v_gene: TRBV5-6
j_gene: TRBJ1-1
CDR3aa: CASSLGQGGTEAFF

v_gene: TRBV12-3/TRBV12-4
j_gene: TRBJ2-2
CDR3aa: CASSGTAGELFF

v_gene: TRBV7-2
j_gene: TRBJ2-2
CDR3aa: CATLGRGNTGELFF

v_gene: TRBV27
j_gene: TRBJ1-1
CDR3aa: CATRWQGGTEAFF

v_gene: TRBV9
j_gene: TRBJ2-1
CDR3aa: CASSVEPAGGAHRVEQFF

v_gene: TRBV4-3
j_gene: TRBJ1-5
CDR3aa: CASSHGGQGRNQPQHF

v_gene: TRBV6-4
j_gene: TRBJ1-6
CDR3aa: CASSEGTSYSPLHF

v_gene: TRBV2
j_gene: TRBJ2-5
CDR3aa: CASRIGAGGGQVEETQYF

v_gene: TRBV7-7
j_gene: TRBJ2-1
CDR3aa: CASSPGQGTYNEQFF

v_gene: TRBV5-6
j_gene: TRBJ2-4
CDR3aa: CASSLLKNIQYF

v_gene: TRBV7-3
j_gene: TRBJ2-6
CDR3aa: CASSLISSGANVLTF

v_gene: TRBV4-2
j_gene: TRBJ1-5
CDR3aa: CASSQGDRAQHF

v_gene: TRBV10-3
j_gene: TRBJ1-4
CDR3aa: CAISTNEVGQPNEKLFF

v_gene: TRBV5-1
j_gene: TRBJ2-5
CDR3aa: CASRRTGGETQYF

v_gene: TRBV27
j_gene: TRBJ2-3
CDR3aa: CASSSTTDRTGTDTQYF

v_gene: TRBV19
j_gene: TRBJ2-1
CDR3aa: CASSIVNSYNEQFF

v_gene: TRBV7-2
j_gene: TRBJ2-6
CDR3aa: CASSRGGPHSGANVLTF

v_gene: TRBV7-2
j_gene: TRBJ2-7
CDR3aa: CASSLGTGVAYEQYF

v_gene: TRBV19
j_gene: TRBJ2-7
CDR3aa: CASSRGTYEQYF

v_gene: TRBV6-5
j_gene: TRBJ2-3
CDR3aa: CASSYGGNTDTQYF

v_gene: TRBV4-3
j_gene: TRBJ2-5
CDR3aa: CASSPDVGETQYF

v_gene: TRBV4-1
j_gene: TRBJ1-1
CDR3aa: CASSPDRDTEAFF

v_gene: TRBV10-3
j_gene: TRBJ1-1
CDR3aa: CAIRQGEVVTEAFF

v_gene: TRBV19
j_gene: TRBJ1-3
CDR3aa: CASDRAGSTNTIYF

v_gene: TRBV13
j_gene: TRBJ2-3
CDR3aa: CASSPDTNSTDTQYF

v_gene: TRBV5-6
j_gene: TRBJ2-5
CDR3aa: CASSRDSGIKTQYF

v_gene: TRBV20-1
j_gene: TRBJ2-1
CDR3aa: CSASSSGGGNNEQFF

v_gene: TRBV7-2
j_gene: TRBJ2-5
CDR3aa: CASRIAGGGETQYF

v_gene: TRBV19
j_gene: TRBJ2-5
CDR3aa: CASSRNIRGIQETQYF

v_gene: TRBV4-2
j_gene: TRBJ1-2
CDR3aa: CASSSTSRFNYGYTF

v_gene: TRBV7-2
j_gene: TRBJ2-3
CDR3aa: CASRIWVLAGPNTHPVQYF

v_gene: TRBV27
j_gene: TRBJ1-5
CDR3aa: CASSLRVNQPQHF

v_gene: TRBV5-6
j_gene: TRBJ1-2
CDR3aa: CASSPGAPYGYTF

v_gene: TRBV5-4
j_gene: TRBJ2-3
CDR3aa: CASSPFGDTQYF

v_gene: TRBV4-3
j_gene: TRBJ2-4
CDR3aa: CASSRDPPGLAGRSIQYF

v_gene: TRBV9
j_gene: TRBJ2-5
CDR3aa: CASSGTSPQETQYF

v_gene: TRBV7-2
j_gene: TRBJ1-6
CDR3aa: CASIKGQGSSPLHF

v_gene: TRBV5-1
j_gene: TRBJ2-4
CDR3aa: CASSYSTGTENIQYF

v_gene: TRBV2
j_gene: TRBJ2-6
CDR3aa: CASRSGSGANVLTF

v_gene: TRBV7-3
j_gene: TRBJ2-1
CDR3aa: CASSFGQGINEQFF